These 3 T cell receptor beta chains were all obtained from the same sample, sequenced in a study of blood T cell repertoires in COVID-19. TCRdb's copy holds only in-frame clones and misses some; the assay was immunoSEQ multiplex PCR. This sample has roughly 200,000 clones; approximately 82% occur once, and the top ten carry about 5%. Source material: PBMCs or T cells enriched from blood (not recorded which). Receptors originate from a woman aged 55-70 years with acute COVID-19.

J is TRBJ1-2 and V is TRBV9, with 8 bases matching TRBD1. Per the germline V gene, CDR1 is SGDLS and CDR2 is YYNGEE. The CDR3 covers 15 residues. V lost 6 bases and J lost 4; bases outside the gene matches: 11. The CDR3 DNA sequence: TGTGCCAGCACGACAGGGGCCGACTTACCCTATGGCTACACCTTC. Translation gives CASTTGADLPYGYTF.

This chain uses TRBV5-1 with TRBJ1-4; 8 bases agree with TRBD1. The CDR3 runs 15 residues. The V gene end was trimmed by 2 bases and the J gene end by 8 bases; junction bases not matched to a gene: 8. Looked up from germline, CDR1 is SGHRS and CDR2 is YFSETQ. CDR3 DNA: TGCGCCAGCAGCTTACGGGGGACAGGTGGAGAAAAACTGTTTTTT. Its translation is CASSLRGTGGEKLFF.

The CDR3 sequence: CASSLTGSGVSEQYF. CDR3 in DNA: TGTGCCAGCAGCTTAACGGGGTCCGGGGTCTCCGAGCAGTACTTC. This chain connects TRBV7-9 to TRBJ2-7, with a tentative D call TRBD2 (5 bases). Trimming left V 2 bases short and J 6 bases short, with 17 bases between. The CDR3 loop spans 15 amino acids. CDR1 and CDR2 (germline): SEHNR, FQNEAQ (reference sequence).